This entry describes one T cell receptor beta chain. Its specificity is unknown. Time point meaning: week 47, end of study. A single vaccine dose contained 300 ug of mutant IDH1 20-mer peptide, and topical imiquimod was used with it. Scheduled for weeks 1, 3, 5, 7, 11, 15, 19 and 23, eight vaccinations were given to patients. The record originates from a study of a mutant IDH1 vaccine in newly diagnosed glioma. Overall study: Patients were started on vaccination 4-6 weeks after radiotherapy alone, or with temozolomide cycles.

Profiled with immunoSEQ multiplex PCR; TCRdb holds only in-frame clones, not every one. The sample yields approximately 50,000 clones, 76% seen once. The CDR3 contains 16 residues. Per the germline V gene, CDR1 is SGHRS and CDR2 is YFSETQ. The V segment lost 5 bases and the J segment 3 bases; nucleotides outside the gene matches: 10. This chain connects TRBV5-1 to TRBJ1-4, with 7 bases aligning to TRBD1. Here the sequenced sample was PBMCs, taken from a glioma patient whose treatment included an IDH1 peptide vaccine. This sequence originates from a woman between 40 and 50 years old with glioma. Some clones in this sample may be carry-over from other donors' samples. The CDR3 DNA sequence: TGCGCCAGCAGGTCGACAGGGACAACCGCTAATGAAAAACTGTTTTTT. Protein product: CASRSTGTTANEKLFF.